The rows below give T cell receptor beta chains drawn from one sample of a study of shared clonotypes between healthy human individuals. TCRdb keeps only in-frame clones here, not all; method: immunoSEQ multiplex PCR. The sample gives nearly 1 million clones, 60% to 85% of which show up once; about 1.5% is in the top ten. The sample comprised memory CD4+ T cells sorted from blood. The receptor set was obtained from a man aged 18 to 29 in good health. Each CDR3 is given with its conserved first and last residue. Each record gives: CDR3 protein, CDR3 DNA, V gene, D gene, J gene, clone size. A D gene is named only where the DNA matches it firmly. Where a row states a size, it is once, few, many or the class of an expanded clone; other rows omit it.

CDR3 protein: CASSLRDRGGDEQYF
CDR3 DNA: TGCGCCAGCAGCTTGCGGGACAGGGGTGGGGACGAGCAGTACTTC
V gene: TRBV5-1
D gene: TRBD1
J gene: TRBJ2-7
clone size: few

CDR3 protein: CASSLGGTGNTIYF
CDR3 DNA: TGTGCCAGCAGTCTGGGCGGGACAGGAAACACCATATATTTT
V gene: TRBV28
D gene: -
J gene: TRBJ1-3
clone size: -

CDR3 protein: CASSQLTSGVGEQYF
CDR3 DNA: TGTGCCAGCAGCCAACTTACTAGCGGGGTTGGGGAGCAGTACTTC
V gene: TRBV4-2
D gene: TRBD2
J gene: TRBJ2-7
clone size: -

CDR3 protein: CASSSIGGQGFNSPLHF
CDR3 DNA: TGTGCCAGCAGTTCCATCGGGGGACAGGGGTTTAATTCACCCCTCCACTTT
V gene: TRBV28
D gene: TRBD1
J gene: TRBJ1-6
clone size: -

CDR3 protein: CASSPPLHF
CDR3 DNA: TGTGCCAGCAGCCCACCCCTCCACTTT
V gene: TRBV6-6
D gene: -
J gene: TRBJ1-6
clone size: few

CDR3 protein: CASSSAAQRSYNEQFF
CDR3 DNA: TGTGCCAGCAGTTCCGCCGCGCAGAGGTCCTACAATGAGCAGTTCTTC
V gene: TRBV6-5
D gene: -
J gene: TRBJ2-1
clone size: -

CDR3 protein: CASSQGYTSRETQYF
CDR3 DNA: TGCGCCAGCAGCCAAGGCTACACTAGCAGGGAGACCCAGTACTTC
V gene: TRBV4-1
D gene: -
J gene: TRBJ2-5
clone size: -

CDR3 protein: CASSLEGSTGELFF
CDR3 DNA: TGCGCCAGCAGCTTGGAGGGGTCCACCGGGGAGCTGTTTTTT
V gene: TRBV5-1
D gene: -
J gene: TRBJ2-2
clone size: -

CDR3 protein: CSVEGGTLNTEAFF
CDR3 DNA: TGCAGCGTTGAAGGGGGAACCTTGAACACTGAAGCTTTCTTT
V gene: TRBV29-1
D gene: -
J gene: TRBJ1-1
clone size: many

CDR3 protein: CAISTSSNEQFF
CDR3 DNA: TGTGCCATCAGCACTAGCTCCAATGAGCAGTTCTTC
V gene: TRBV10-3
D gene: -
J gene: TRBJ2-1
clone size: few

CDR3 protein: CASSLVVPNTEAFF
CDR3 DNA: TGTGCCAGCAGCTTAGTGGTTCCGAACACTGAAGCTTTCTTT
V gene: TRBV11-1
D gene: -
J gene: TRBJ1-1
clone size: few

CDR3 protein: CASSLFQGNEQFF
CDR3 DNA: TGTGCCAGCAGCTTATTCCAGGGGAATGAGCAGTTCTTC
V gene: TRBV11-3
D gene: -
J gene: TRBJ2-1
clone size: -

CDR3 protein: CASSLEGAGANVLTF
CDR3 DNA: TGCGCCAGCAGCTTGGAAGGGGCTGGGGCCAACGTCCTGACTTTC
V gene: TRBV5-1
D gene: -
J gene: TRBJ2-6
clone size: once

CDR3 protein: CSVSRGLAGGSEQYF
CDR3 DNA: TGCAGCGTTTCTAGAGGACTAGCGGGAGGTTCCGAGCAGTACTTC
V gene: TRBV29-1
D gene: TRBD2
J gene: TRBJ2-7
clone size: -

CDR3 protein: CASSSGSDTQYF
CDR3 DNA: TGTGCCAGCAGCTCCGGATCAGATACGCAGTATTTT
V gene: TRBV7-2
D gene: -
J gene: TRBJ2-3
clone size: -

CDR3 protein: CASSIEGGYGYTF
CDR3 DNA: TGTGCCAGTAGTATAGAAGGCGGCTATGGCTACACCTTC
V gene: TRBV19
D gene: -
J gene: TRBJ1-2
clone size: -

CDR3 protein: CASSRGQGGQETQYF
CDR3 DNA: TGTGCCAGTTCACGGGGACAGGGGGGACAAGAGACCCAGTACTTC
V gene: TRBV19
D gene: TRBD1
J gene: TRBJ2-5
clone size: -

CDR3 protein: CASGNTDRGANGYTF
CDR3 DNA: TGTGCCAGTGGGAACACGGACAGGGGGGCAAATGGCTACACCTTC
V gene: TRBV19
D gene: TRBD1
J gene: TRBJ1-2
clone size: -

CDR3 protein: CAWSFQFGEKLFF
CDR3 DNA: TGTGCCTGGAGTTTCCAATTCGGCGAAAAACTGTTTTTT
V gene: TRBV30
D gene: -
J gene: TRBJ1-4
clone size: once

CDR3 protein: CASTLLWGDSPPLHF
CDR3 DNA: TGTGCCAGCACCTTGCTGTGGGGCGACAGTCCCCCTCTCCACTTT
V gene: TRBV2
D gene: -
J gene: TRBJ1-6
clone size: -

CDR3 protein: CAIRDRGQDGELFF
CDR3 DNA: TGTGCCATCCGGGACAGGGGGCAAGACGGGGAGCTGTTTTTT
V gene: TRBV10-3
D gene: TRBD1
J gene: TRBJ2-2
clone size: -

CDR3 protein: CASKITTENYGYTF
CDR3 DNA: TGCGCCAGCAAGATTACGACAGAAAACTATGGCTACACCTTC
V gene: TRBV5-1
D gene: -
J gene: TRBJ1-2
clone size: -

CDR3 protein: CASSRDRDAYGYTF
CDR3 DNA: TGTGCCAGCAGCAGGGACAGGGACGCCTATGGCTACACCTTC
V gene: TRBV7-9
D gene: TRBD1
J gene: TRBJ1-2
clone size: -

CDR3 protein: CASSPPGRGNLYEQYF
CDR3 DNA: TGTGCCAGCTCACCACCTGGGAGGGGTAATCTCTACGAGCAGTACTTC
V gene: TRBV18
D gene: TRBD2
J gene: TRBJ2-7
clone size: -

CDR3 protein: CAWTPLRTVGTEAFF
CDR3 DNA: TGTGCCTGGACTCCCTTAAGGACGGTGGGAACTGAAGCTTTCTTT
V gene: TRBV30
D gene: -
J gene: TRBJ1-1
clone size: -

CDR3 protein: CASSATGTHSGANVLTF
CDR3 DNA: TGTGCCAGCAGTGCAACCGGGACACACTCTGGGGCCAACGTCCTGACTTTC
V gene: TRBV6-4
D gene: -
J gene: TRBJ2-6
clone size: -

CDR3 protein: CASSGLATNTGELFF
CDR3 DNA: TGTGCCAGCAGTGGTTTAGCCACGAACACCGGGGAGCTGTTTTTT
V gene: TRBV2
D gene: -
J gene: TRBJ2-2
clone size: -

CDR3 protein: CASSIAAANTEAFF
CDR3 DNA: TGTGCCAGTAGTATAGCGGCAGCTAACACTGAAGCTTTCTTT
V gene: TRBV19
D gene: -
J gene: TRBJ1-1
clone size: few

CDR3 protein: CASSQGPNQPQHF
CDR3 DNA: TGTGCCAGCAGTCAGGGGCCCAATCAGCCCCAGCATTTT
V gene: TRBV5-6
D gene: -
J gene: TRBJ1-5
clone size: -

CDR3 protein: CASGRGGGPSTDTQYF
CDR3 DNA: TGTGCCAGCGGCCGAGGTGGCGGACCTAGCACAGATACGCAGTATTTT
V gene: TRBV7-8
D gene: -
J gene: TRBJ2-3
clone size: many

CDR3 protein: CASSKTDGSNQPQHF
CDR3 DNA: TGTGCCAGCAGTAAAACGGACGGTAGCAATCAGCCCCAGCATTTT
V gene: TRBV7-8
D gene: -
J gene: TRBJ1-5
clone size: -

CDR3 protein: CASSVFGSSGANVLTF
CDR3 DNA: TGTGCCAGCAGCGTCTTCGGAAGCTCTGGGGCCAACGTCCTGACTTTC
V gene: TRBV9
D gene: -
J gene: TRBJ2-6
clone size: -

CDR3 protein: CAIRIDRGETQYF
CDR3 DNA: TGTGCCATCAGGATCGACAGGGGAGAGACCCAGTACTTC
V gene: TRBV10-3
D gene: TRBD1
J gene: TRBJ2-5
clone size: -

CDR3 protein: CASSDRQGPAGNTIYF
CDR3 DNA: TGTGCCAGCAGCGACAGACAGGGGCCGGCTGGAAACACCATATATTTT
V gene: TRBV5-4
D gene: TRBD1
J gene: TRBJ1-3
clone size: -

CDR3 protein: CASRIQTSPTGELFF
CDR3 DNA: TGTGCCAGCAGGATACAAACTAGCCCCACCGGGGAGCTGTTTTTT
V gene: TRBV7-9
D gene: -
J gene: TRBJ2-2
clone size: -

CDR3 protein: CSAPRGREAFF
CDR3 DNA: TGCAGTGCTCCCCGGGGACGCGAAGCTTTCTTT
V gene: TRBV20-1
D gene: -
J gene: TRBJ1-1
clone size: -

CDR3 protein: CASSLQGLAGASEQFF
CDR3 DNA: TGTGCCAGCAGCTTACAGGGACTAGCGGGAGCGAGTGAGCAGTTCTTC
V gene: TRBV7-9
D gene: TRBD2
J gene: TRBJ2-1
clone size: -